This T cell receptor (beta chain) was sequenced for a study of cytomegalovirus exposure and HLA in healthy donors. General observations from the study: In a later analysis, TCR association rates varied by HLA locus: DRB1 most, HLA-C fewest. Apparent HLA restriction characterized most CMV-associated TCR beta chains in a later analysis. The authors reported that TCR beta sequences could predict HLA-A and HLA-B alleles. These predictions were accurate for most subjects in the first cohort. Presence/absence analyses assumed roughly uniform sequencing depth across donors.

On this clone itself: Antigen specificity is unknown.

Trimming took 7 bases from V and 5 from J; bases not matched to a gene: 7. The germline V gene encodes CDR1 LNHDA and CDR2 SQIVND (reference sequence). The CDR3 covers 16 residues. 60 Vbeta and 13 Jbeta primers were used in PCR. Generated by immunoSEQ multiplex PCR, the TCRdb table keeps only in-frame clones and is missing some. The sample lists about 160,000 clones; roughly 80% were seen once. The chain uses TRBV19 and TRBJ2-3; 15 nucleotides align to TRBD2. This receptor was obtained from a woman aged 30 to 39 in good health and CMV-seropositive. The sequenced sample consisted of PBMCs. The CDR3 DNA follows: TGTGCCAGTACCCGGACTAGCGGGGGGGTTCAAGATACGCAGTATTTT. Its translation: CASTRTSGGVQDTQYF.